This TCR beta chain was profiled in a study of PD-L1 blockade in urothelial cancer. Looking at the study overall: Of 29 patients, fewer than 27 were males with bladder-origin urothelial cancer.

The sample's time point: pretreatment peripheral blood. The diagnosis in patients was locally advanced or metastatic urothelial carcinoma. CDR1 and CDR2 from the germline V gene are MDHEN and SYDVKM. Unmatched junction bases numbered 9, after V lost 6 bases and J lost 6 bases. This CDR3 has 15 amino acids. The authors spiked synthetic TCR analog templates into each PCR. Libraries were prepared by immunoSEQ multiplex PCR; TCRdb keeps only in-frame clonotypes and omits some of them. The data show 35,000 to 50,000 clones, 75% to 85% seen once. The TCR sequence derives from a man aged 60 to 75 with urothelial cancer. The chain carries TRBV28 and TRBJ2-7; TRBD1 agrees at 12 bases. The source was PBMCs, collected around atezolizumab (anti-PD-L1) treatment. The DNA of the CDR3 is TGTGCCAGCAGCTCAGAAGGGACAGGGGGCGGCGAGCAGTACTTC. It is translated as CASSSEGTGGGEQYF. Looking up the rest from reference TRBV28 and TRBJ2-7 gives the full variable domain: DVKVTQSSRYLVKRTGEKVFLECVQDMDHENMFWYRQDPGLGLRLIYFSYDVKMKEKGDIPEGYSVSREKKERFSLILESASTNQTSMYLCASSSEGTGGGEQYFGPGTRLTVT.